This T cell receptor (beta chain) is drawn from a study of blood T cell repertoires in COVID-19 (TCRdb year 2020). Regarding the study in general: Collaborator samples came from the United States, Italy and Spain and covered acute and convalescent phases of COVID-19. The material from the prospective study consisted of cDNA or gDNA derived from T cells, B-cell-depleted T cells, or PBMCs. Subjects who had been exposed to COVID-19, were actively infected with it, or had recovered from it provided the deeply sampled blood TCRbeta repertoires that made up the dataset. A freely available public database, intended as a resource for researchers studying the immune response to SARS-CoV-2, is where the repertoires were released. The samples were drawn from the first 160 participants of the ongoing ImmuneRACE study and from some 1,300 subjects provided by 6 global collaborators. A de-identified subject ID, COVID-19 status, age in years and sex were almost always included in the sample metadata. Where available, HLA class I and class II types were obtained from metadata supplied by the sample provider rather than from assay-based typing. Broader findings and caveats from the paper: The quantity of clinical and demographic metadata differed by source and by participant and was supplied without curation.

This clone showed up just a few times. The specificity of this receptor is unknown. Base qualities are not at hand, and no much larger clone is one base apart. The immunoSEQ Assay, a bias-controlled multiplex PCR, was used to amplify TCRbeta CDR3 regions from genomic DNA. In the original analysis: The number of nucleated cells in each sample was estimated from the amplification of reference gene primers within the assay. To quantify the absolute abundance of each unique TCRbeta CDR3 rearrangement, sequence reads were collapsed and filtered. Productive Simpson clonality was computed per sample as the square root of Simpson's diversity index over productive rearrangements. Sourced from immuneACCESS, this table was stored by TCRdb with only in-frame sequences that have V and J called. A share of the clones is absent; for the studies checked, an unresolved V gene accounts for under half, and the remainder has no known explanation. That table gives V, J and clone size, and the DNA gave D and trimming. This sample is represented by over 200,000 clones; approximately 90% of them were singletons. The biggest ten clones account for more than 10% of the sample.

Participants in the prospective study were enrolled through a virtual design, were aged about 18 to 90 years, and lived in fewer than 30 United States geographic areas. In the prospective study, participants were assigned to cohorts based on the clinical history participants reported in a screening survey and a study questionnaire. ImmuneRACE Cohort 3 recovered participants were defined by two consecutive negative NP/OP PCR tests, healthcare professional clearance, or symptom resolution. Each participant in the prospective study had whole blood, serum and a nasopharyngeal or oropharyngeal swab collected by mobile phlebotomists. Prospective study participants could optionally give additional blood draws and questionnaires over an approximately 2-month period. Before DNA extraction, blood samples from the prospective study were shipped at room temperature or frozen. This receptor was taken from a man aged 25 to 45 who had recovered from COVID-19. The sequenced sample consisted of PBMCs or T cells enriched from blood (not recorded which).

The CDR3 corresponds to CASSLAPASGRNTGELFF. The DNA sequence follows: TGTGCCAGCAGCTTAGCGCCGGCTAGCGGGAGGAACACCGGGGAGCTGTTTTTT. In this chain, TRBV7-2 is recombined with TRBJ2-2, with 10 bases matching TRBD2. From the germline V gene, CDR1 is SGHTA and CDR2 is FQGNSA. The cysteine opens and the phenylalanine closes a CDR3 of 18 amino acids. Here the CDR3 DNA is all that survives: 54 bases in frame from base 1. Trimming removed 0 bases from V and 1 base from J; the gene matches leave 5 bases unexplained.